This TCR beta chain originates from a study of blood T cells in healthy people across ages. Overall study: About one barcoded TCR beta cDNA was captured per two T cells.

This clonotype was found a few times. Its antigen is currently unknown. Primers used in a second PCR of roughly 7 to 11 cycles were a sample-barcoded 5' primer and a J-beta primer mix. CDR3-containing paired-end reads numbered at least 2.5 million in each sample. TCRdb recomputed calls from the 5' RACE reads with MiXCR, one row per CDR3 protein. The table records over 1,200,000 distinct CDR3 sequences, approximately 59% of them present only once. Findings and caveats of the study: Unsorted PBMCs prevented conclusive naive versus antigen-experienced comparison.

This receptor was obtained from a man between 18 and 29 years old in good health. Sequencing was done on a sample of blood.

This CDR3 is CASSYKTGGHNQPQHF. The CDR3 DNA follows: TGTGCCAGCAGTTACAAGACGGGGGGACACAATCAGCCCCAGCATTTT. The chain recombines TRBV6-7 with TRBJ1-5; D perhaps matches TRBD1 (6 bases). TRBV6-7 is assigned to the ORF class and has an uncertain function. The CDR3 covers 16 residues. V lost 2 bases and J lost 3, with 14 bases in between.